The 29 T cell receptor beta chains below were found in one sample sequenced in a study of shared clonotypes between healthy human individuals. TCRdb's copy holds only in-frame clones and misses some; the assay was immunoSEQ multiplex PCR. The table lists under 1,100,000 clones, roughly 75% of them singletons. Sequencing used memory CD4+ T cells sorted from blood. Subset here: CD45RA-negative fraction. The receptors stem from a man aged 18-30 years in good health.

This clone was detected a few times. J is TRBJ1-1 and V is TRBV11-2; 9 nucleotides align to TRBD1. Looked up from germline, CDR1 is SGHAT and CDR2 is FQNNGV. Losses at the gene ends were 5 bases for V and 4 bases for J; bases not matched to a gene: 8. CDR3 length: 15 residues. The CDR3 nucleotides are TGTGCCAGCAGCCCGGGACAGGGAACAAGCACTGAAGCTTTCTTT. Its protein is CASSPGQGTSTEAFF.

The sample holds one count of this clone. V is TRBV2 and J is TRBJ1-6, with TRBD1 as a possible D gene (5 bases). From germline, CDR1 is SNHLY and CDR2 FYNNEI. The V end was cut by 4 bases, the J end by 3 bases, with 10 bases between. This CDR3 contains 15 residues. The CDR3 sequence: CASSVGDVYNSPLHF. The CDR3, as DNA: TGTGCCAGCAGTGTAGGGGATGTCTATAATTCACCCCTCCACTTT.

In its sample, this clone was seen a few times. The chain combines TRBV30 with TRBJ1-2, with a tentative D call TRBD1 (6 bases). The germline gives CDR1 GTSNPN, CDR2 SVGIG (reference sequence). Trimming removed 3 bases from V and 8 bases from J, with 13 bases in between. CDR3 length: 12 amino acids. This chain's CDR3 is CAWSESGVGYTF. The CDR3 DNA follows: TGTGCCTGGAGCGAATCAGGGGTCGGCTACACCTTC.

The table lists this clone with a count of one. The chain combines TRBV2 with TRBJ2-5; 9 bases agree with TRBD2. CDR1 SNHLY and CDR2 FYNNEI come from the germline V gene. The V and J ends lost 6 bases and 2 bases, in that order; junction bases with no gene match: 7. The CDR3 extends over 15 amino acids. The CDR3 nucleotides are TGTGCCAGCAGAGGGACTAGCTTGGGACAAGAGACCCAGTACTTC. This gives the protein CASRGTSLGQETQYF. The whole variable domain, filled in from reference TRBV2 and TRBJ2-5, reads EPEVTQTPSHQVTQMGQEVILRCVPISNHLYFYWYRQILGQKVEFLVSFYNNEISEKSEIFDDQFSVERPDGSNFTLKIRSTKLEDSAMYFCASRGTSLGQETQYFGPGTRLLVL.

This chain links TRBV11-2 with TRBJ1-2; 11 nucleotides line up with TRBD1. V shed 3 bases and J 0 bases; nucleotides not matched to a gene: 9. Germline assignment: CDR1 SGHAT and CDR2 FQNNGV. CDR3 length: 18 residues. The CDR3 sequence: CASSFLRRGQGANYGYTF. Written as DNA, the CDR3 is TGTGCCAGCAGCTTCTTAAGAAGGGGACAGGGGGCTAACTATGGCTACACCTTC.

The chain joins TRBV4-2 to TRBJ1-3, with D unclear. The germline gives CDR1 LGHNA, CDR2 YNFKEQ. The CDR3 extends over 16 amino acids. Trimming removed 1 base at V and 0 bases at J, with 10 bases between. CDR3 coding DNA: TGTGCCAGCAGCCAAGGACACGAGAGCTCTGGAAACACCATATATTTT. Amino acid sequence: CASSQGHESSGNTIYF.

The CDR3 nucleotides read TGTGCCAGCTCACTTTCACGGACAGCAACTAATGAAAAACTGTTTTTT. Translation gives CASSLSRTATNEKLFF. This rearrangement joins TRBV18 to TRBJ1-4, with D possibly matching TRBD1 (6 bases). Trimming removed 4 bases from V and 0 bases from J, with 12 bases in between. Per the germline V gene, CDR1 is KGHSH and CDR2 is LQKENI. The CDR3 has 16 amino acids.

The chain couples TRBV14 to TRBJ1-1; 10 bases agree with TRBD1. This CDR3 region has 17 residues. Germline V gives CDR1 SGHDN, CDR2 FVKESK. V lost 4 bases and J lost 4; bases outside the gene matches: 12. CDR3 DNA sequence: TGTGCCAGCAGCCGAGACAGGGGGCAAGAAAGATTCACTGAAGCTTTCTTT. Translated: CASSRDRGQERFTEAFF. The variable domain in full, with the rest retrieved from reference TRBV14 and TRBJ1-1, is EAGVTQFPSHSVIEKGQTVTLRCDPISGHDNLYWYRRVMGKEIKFLLHFVKESKQDESGMPNNRFLAERTGGTYSTLKVQPAELEDSGVYFCASSRDRGQERFTEAFFGQGTRLTVV.

A remark on this clone: At the DNA level, this CDR3 is encoded by other sequences in the same sample as well. V usage is TRBV18 and J usage is TRBJ1-3, with D hard to call. Trimming took off 4 bases at V and 0 bases at J, with 4 bases between the two ends. Germline V CDR1 and CDR2: KGHSH, LQKENI. The CDR3 sequence is 13 residues long. This chain's CDR3 is CASSLFSGNTIYF. DNA of the CDR3: TGTGCCAGCTCACTCTTCTCTGGAAACACCATATATTTT.

The sample holds one count of this clone. The chain joins TRBV9 to TRBJ1-3; TRBD1 aligns across 9 bases. Looked up from germline, CDR1 is SGDLS and CDR2 is YYNGEE. The J segment lost 3 bases and the V segment lost 0 bases, leaving 4 bases of the junction unmatched. CDR3 length: 16 residues. The CDR3 here is CASSVEDRGFGNTIYF. In nucleotides, the CDR3 is TGTGCCAGCAGCGTAGAGGACAGGGGTTTTGGAAACACCATATATTTT.

This chain's CDR3 is CASSPTRGGNTEAFF. CDR3 in DNA: TGTGCCAGCAGCCCTACTAGAGGAGGGAACACTGAAGCTTTCTTT. The chain uses TRBV7-9 and TRBJ1-1; D not certain. The CDR3 spans 15 residues. V was pared by 5 bases and J by 1 base, with 14 bases between. Germline V gives CDR1 SEHNR, CDR2 FQNEAQ (reference sequence).

Details on this clone: Within the sample, other DNA sequences also encode this same CDR3. The V and J genes are TRBV5-1 and TRBJ2-3; 7 positions match TRBD1. Germline trimming cut 0 bases from V and 5 bases from J; bases unmatched to any gene: 6. Germline CDR1 is SGHRS and CDR2 is YFSETQ. There are 15 residues in the CDR3. The CDR3 protein is CASSLAGQGVDTQYF. In DNA form, the CDR3 reads TGCGCCAGCAGCTTGGCCGGCCAGGGGGTAGATACGCAGTATTTT.

This sequence joins TRBV28 and TRBJ1-1; D perhaps matches TRBD1 (5 bases). The germline V and J ends were trimmed by 2 bases and 0 bases, with 7 bases remaining between them. CDR1 and CDR2 (germline): MDHEN, SYDVKM. The CDR3 is 14 residues long. The CDR3 DNA is TGTGCCAGCAGTTTACAGGGCTTGAACACTGAAGCTTTCTTT. This sequence encodes CASSLQGLNTEAFF.

V gene TRBV19 combines with J gene TRBJ2-5, with D perhaps TRBD1 or TRBD2 (5 bases each). In germline, CDR1 is LNHDA, CDR2 SQIVND (reference sequence). CDR3 length: 16 amino acids. Trimming shortened V by 3 bases and J by 1 base, and 15 bases separated the two germline ends. CDR3 nucleotides: TGTGCCAGTAGTATGACAGCCGCTAGCCTCCAAGAGACCCAGTACTTC. Translation gives CASSMTAASLQETQYF. Full variable domain (rest looked up from reference TRBV19 and TRBJ2-5): DGGITQSPKYLFRKEGQNVTLSCEQNLNHDAMYWYRQDPGQGLRLIYYSQIVNDFQKGDIAEGYSVSREKKESFPLTVTSAQKNPTAFYLCASSMTAASLQETQYFGPGTRLLVL.

The chain combines TRBV28 with TRBJ2-5; the D is unclear. The CDR3 is made up of 12 amino acids. Trimming shortened V by 6 bases and J by 7 bases, and 12 bases separated the two germline ends. Germline CDR1 is MDHEN and CDR2 is SYDVKM. The CDR3 loop is CASSHRLRTQYF. Here the CDR3 DNA reads TGTGCCAGCAGCCACCGTCTGAGGACCCAGTACTTC.

Note on this clone: At one boundary the junction diverges from the germline segment, which might be a read error. The rearrangement uses TRBV7-7 and TRBJ2-1; 10 bases line up with TRBD2. This CDR3 spans 18 amino acids. CDR1 and CDR2 from the germline V gene are SSHAT and FNYEAQ (reference sequence). CDR3 coding DNA: TGTGCTAGCAGCTTAGCCCCCCCTAGCGGGAGCTCCTACAATGAGCAGTTCTTC. Amino acid sequence: CASSLAPPSGSSYNEQFF.

The rearrangement links TRBV10-1 to TRBJ2-1; 7 nucleotides match TRBD2. J was trimmed by 9 bases and V by 4 bases; bases with no gene match: 12. In germline, CDR1 is WNHNN, CDR2 SYGVQD (reference sequence). This CDR3 has 15 residues. CDR3 residues: CASSGGGVALGEQFF. The CDR3 DNA is TGCGCCAGCAGTGGGGGGGGAGTAGCCCTCGGTGAGCAGTTCTTC.

Remarks on this clone: A clone one base away is much larger, so this may be a read error. This sequence joins TRBV14 and TRBJ2-7; possible D gene TRBD1, 5 bases. Germline lookup yields CDR1 SGHDN and CDR2 FVKESK. V dropped 3 bases and J dropped 2 bases, with 17 bases sitting between them. The CDR3 sequence is 16 residues long. CDR3: CASSQIGRDSPYEQYF. The CDR3 DNA follows: TGTGCCAGCAGCCAGATTGGCAGGGATAGCCCCTACGAGCAGTACTTC.

This sequence joins TRBV11-3 and TRBJ2-7; D tentatively fits TRBD1 or TRBD2 (6 bases each). The CDR3 is 19 residues long. With 1 base removed from V and 5 bases from J, the gap between germline ends came to 27 bases. Germline assignment: CDR1 SGHNT and CDR2 YENEEA. CDR3 residues: CASSLGRLYGGPSMDEQYF. The CDR3 region has the DNA TGTGCCAGCAGCTTAGGTCGATTATATGGGGGGCCTAGCATGGACGAGCAGTACTTC.

The rearrangement joins TRBV5-6 to TRBJ2-3, with D possibly matching TRBD1 (5 bases). The germline gives CDR1 SGHDT, CDR2 YYEEEE. V lost 2 bases to trimming and J lost 3 bases, with 13 bases between them. The CDR3 sequence is 15 residues long. CDR3 in amino acids: CASSFMAGRTDTQYF. The CDR3 bases are TGTGCCAGCAGCTTCATGGCAGGGCGGACAGATACGCAGTATTTT.

The rearrangement joins TRBV5-4 to TRBJ1-1; 9 positions agree with TRBD1. The CDR3 is made up of 16 amino acids. CDR1 is SGHNT and CDR2 is YYREEE in the germline V gene (reference sequence). The V gene end was trimmed by 0 bases and the J gene end by 1 base; junction bases not matched to a gene: 4. CDR3 sequence (DNA): TGTGCCAGCAGCTTGGGGGCGGGACAGGGGAACACTGAAGCTTTCTTT. Translating gives CASSLGAGQGNTEAFF.

V and J are TRBV5-6 and TRBJ2-1; D is uncertain. The CDR3 loop spans 15 amino acids. V lost 0 bases and J 0 bases, leaving 7 bases between the germline ends. Per the germline V gene, CDR1 is SGHDT and CDR2 is YYEEEE. For the CDR3, the DNA is TGTGCCAGCAGCTTGGCCCTCAGCTCCTACAATGAGCAGTTCTTC. This translates into CASSLALSSYNEQFF.

The sample holds a few counts of this clone. This rearrangement joins TRBV19 to TRBJ1-6; D is undetermined. V was clipped by 8 bases and J by 4 bases, with 12 bases between them. Germline V gene lookup returns CDR1 LNHDA and CDR2 SQIVND (reference sequence). The CDR3 contains 14 residues. The CDR3 region is CASHPGRYNSPLHF. Written as DNA, the CDR3 is TGTGCCAGTCATCCCGGGAGGTATAATTCACCCCTCCACTTT.

This clone appeared a single time. This rearrangement joins TRBV5-6 to TRBJ1-3; D is possibly TRBD1 (5 bases). Germline V lookup: CDR1 SGHDT, CDR2 YYEEEE. There are 17 residues in the CDR3. V was pared by 2 bases and J by 0 bases, with 15 bases between. This CDR3 reads CASSLTTGVSSGNTIYF. CDR3 coding DNA: TGTGCCAGCAGCTTAACTACAGGCGTGAGCTCTGGAAACACCATATATTTT.

The chain carries TRBV27 and TRBJ1-1; TRBD1 matches 7 bases. This CDR3 is built from 14 residues. The germline CDR1 and CDR2 sequences are MNHEY and SMNVEV (reference sequence). Unmatched junction bases numbered 6, after V lost 6 bases and J lost 2 bases. CDR3 in amino acids: CASRLDRVNTEAFF. The CDR3 nucleotides read TGTGCCAGCAGACTAGACAGGGTCAACACTGAAGCTTTCTTT.

This sequence joins TRBV2 and TRBJ1-3, with D hard to call. CDR3 size: 14 residues. V was shortened by 4 bases and J by 1 base, with 8 bases between the two germline ends. Germline CDR1 SNHLY, CDR2 FYNNEI. For the CDR3, the DNA is TGTGCCAGCAGTGTGCCGGAGTCTGGAAACACCATATATTTT. This sequence encodes CASSVPESGNTIYF.

This chain uses TRBV7-2 with TRBJ2-2, with unresolved D. Trimming stripped 2 bases from V and 2 bases from J, with 6 bases between. The CDR3 contains 14 residues. Germline assignment: CDR1 SGHTA and CDR2 FQGNSA. The CDR3 bases are TGTGCCAGCAGCTTAAGGCGAAACACCGGGGAGCTGTTTTTT. Translated: CASSLRRNTGELFF.

J is TRBJ2-1 and V is TRBV7-2; 11 bases agree with TRBD1. J was trimmed by 8 bases and V by 6 bases; bases with no gene match: 6. The germline CDR1 and CDR2 sequences are SGHTA and FQGNSA. This CDR3 contains 14 residues. The CDR3 reads CASRGQGGRDEQFF. For the CDR3, the DNA is TGTGCCAGCAGGGGACAGGGGGGTCGAGATGAGCAGTTCTTC.

The chain carries TRBV19 and TRBJ1-5; D unresolved. Germline V gene lookup returns CDR1 LNHDA and CDR2 SQIVND (reference sequence). V was cut by 5 bases and J by 5 bases, with 16 bases left in between. CDR3 length equals 15 residues. This CDR3 is CASSLSGKWDQPQHF. CDR3 nucleotides: TGTGCCAGTAGTTTATCGGGGAAATGGGATCAGCCCCAGCATTTT.